This T cell receptor (beta chain) came from a study of metastatic and nonmetastatic thyroid tumors. Study in general: Patients with malignant and benign thyroid disease provided blood and tumor or nodule tissue, whose repertoires were compared.

Overall study findings and caveats: Benign nodules were reported to have significantly lower TCR beta diversity than malignant thyroid tumors, in blood and tumor.

As processed by the authors: The study built a papillary thyroid cancer distant-metastasis classifier from CDR3 differences across clinicopathological groups. TCRdb re-analyzed the PCR reads through MiXCR. TCRdb, not the authors, supplied the V and J calls. The profile shows tens of thousands of clones, around 17% of them singletons. This clone has a handful of counts. No antigen is known for it. A read error may account for a junction end that differs from germline. Before thyroid surgery, none of the patients had received any treatment. The CDR3 is 14 amino acids. This receptor was identified in a female donor with papillary thyroid cancer or a benign thyroid nodule (not recorded which). Some clones in this sample may be carry-over from other donors' samples. The chain is built from TRBV12-3 or TRBV12-4 and TRBJ2-3, with D maybe TRBD2 (5 bases). The material sequenced was blood. The CDR3 DNA is TGTGCCAACAGTCTACGGGGATACACATATACGCAGTATTTT. Its translation: CANSLRGYTYTQYF.